The 5 T cell receptor beta chains in this list originate from one sample, sequenced in a study of blood T cell repertoires in COVID-19. Using immunoSEQ multiplex PCR, the repertoire was profiled, and TCRdb retains in-frame clones only, with some absent. Altogether 200,000 to 250,000 clones are present, 86% being singletons, with the ten largest covering roughly 4.5%. Material for sequencing was PBMCs or T cells enriched from blood (not recorded which). The receptors here all came from a woman in her 30s who had been exposed to COVID-19.

This clone showed up just once. This chain's CDR3 is CASSLTQDGYTF. Here the CDR3 DNA reads TGCGCCAGCAGCTTGACACAGGATGGCTACACCTTC. This chain uses TRBV5-1 with TRBJ1-2; D is possibly TRBD1 (5 bases). V gave up 1 base and J gave up 6 bases, with 7 bases separating them. Germline V gene lookup returns CDR1 SGHRS and CDR2 YFSETQ. This CDR3 has 12 residues.

The chain uses TRBV2 and TRBJ2-1, with D unclear. Germline lookup yields CDR1 SNHLY and CDR2 FYNNEI. The CDR3 contains 13 residues. Trimming took off 6 bases at V and 0 bases at J, with 6 bases between the two ends. In DNA, the CDR3 is TGTGCCAGCAGGCGTAGCTCCTACAATGAGCAGTTCTTC. Translating gives CASRRSSYNEQFF. Complete variable domain (other parts from reference TRBV2 and TRBJ2-1): EPEVTQTPSHQVTQMGQEVILRCVPISNHLYFYWYRQILGQKVEFLVSFYNNEISEKSEIFDDQFSVERPDGSNFTLKIRSTKLEDSAMYFCASRRSSYNEQFFGPGTRLTVL.

The rearrangement links TRBV12-3 or TRBV12-4 to TRBJ1-6, with D hard to call. Deletions cut 8 bases from V and 8 bases from J, with 13 bases between. CDR3 length equals 13 residues. CDR3 residues: CASSLRRDSPLHF. CDR3 bases: TGTGCCAGCTCGCTGCGGCGGGATTCACCCCTCCACTTT.

V gene TRBV25-1 combines with J gene TRBJ2-1; TRBD1 aligns across 7 bases. CDR3 size: 14 residues. The trim removed 6 bases at V and 4 bases at J, leaving 6 bases unmatched. The germline V gene has CDR1 MGHDK and CDR2 SYGVNS. The chain's CDR3 is CASSRQGRYNEQFF. The DNA of the CDR3 is TGTGCCAGCAGCCGACAGGGACGGTACAATGAGCAGTTCTTC.

The chain carries TRBV5-1 and TRBJ1-2; D perhaps matches TRBD1 (6 bases). The germline CDR1 and CDR2 sequences are SGHRS and YFSETQ. This CDR3 spans 15 amino acids. V lost 1 base and J 4 bases, leaving 14 bases between the germline ends. The CDR3 sequence: CASSLQDSEFYGYTF. The CDR3 DNA reads TGCGCCAGCAGCTTGCAGGACAGCGAATTCTATGGCTACACCTTC.